This is a list of T cell receptor beta chains from one sample in a study of control samples from healthy donors and cancer patients. The repertoire was sequenced with immunoSEQ multiplex PCR; TCRdb's copy has only in-frame clones and lacks some. The data show approximately 20,000 clones, with about 86% seen just once and around 10% held by the top ten. Specimen: PBMCs. The receptor source for this set is an older woman with colorectal cancer. CDR3s include the opening cysteine and the closing phenylalanine or tryptophan. The D gene is left open where the match is weak. Clone size, where shown, is once, few, many, or a class for clones that have expanded.

cdr3_nt cdr3_aa v_call clone_size d_call j_call
TGTGCCAGTTCGGGCCCGGGCGGGATCTACGAGCAGTACTTC CASSGPGGIYEQYF TRBV19 NA NA TRBJ2-7
TGTGCCAGCAGCCGAGACTCTGGGGCCAACGTCCTGACTTTC CASSRDSGANVLTF TRBV3-1/TRBV3-2 few NA TRBJ2-6
TGTGCCAGCAGCTTTACAGGTTTGGAGCAGTACTTC CASSFTGLEQYF TRBV6-5 NA NA TRBJ2-7
TGTGCCAGCAGTATACAGGTTAGCGGCAATCAGCCCCAGTATTTT CASSIQVSGNQPQYF TRBV6-5 NA NA TRBJ2-3
TGTGCCAGCAGCTTGGTAGGCGAACGGCAAGAGACCCAGTACTTC CASSLVGERQETQYF TRBV5-6 NA NA TRBJ2-5
TGTGCCAGCAGCTTGGGGGTTACTAGGACAGGTCTGTTCTTC CASSLGVTRTGLFF TRBV5-6 NA TRBD1 TRBJ2-1
TGTGCCAGCAGCCTCTCGACAGGGAACTATGGCTACACCTTC CASSLSTGNYGYTF TRBV11-1 NA TRBD1 TRBJ1-2
TGTGCCAGCAGTTACGGGGGCAGGGGAGCTTTCTTT CASSYGGRGAFF TRBV6-5 NA NA TRBJ1-1
TGCAGTGCTAGATACGAAAACATTCAGTACTTC CSARYENIQYF TRBV20-1 NA NA TRBJ2-4
TGTGCCAGCAGCCGGTTGGGCAGGAACACTGAAGCTTTCTTT CASSRLGRNTEAFF TRBV7-8 NA NA TRBJ1-1
TGTGCCAGCAGCTTAGGTTTGTTC CASSLGLF TRBV7-2 few NA TRBJ1-2
TGTGCCAGTAGTATAGGTCTACAGGGCGGACGTAATTCACCCCTCCACTTT CASSIGLQGGRNSPLHF TRBV19 NA NA TRBJ1-6
TGTGCCAGCAGTTTACGGGCTACTTCTACGCAGTATTTT CASSLRATSTQYF TRBV6-2/TRBV6-3 NA NA TRBJ2-3
TGTGCCAGCAGTGATCAGACCGGGACAGGTTACAATGAGCAGTTCTTC CASSDQTGTGYNEQFF TRBV6-4 NA TRBD1 TRBJ2-1
TGTGCCAGCTCACCACCCAGTCCCACAGATACGCAGTATTTT CASSPPSPTDTQYF TRBV18 NA NA TRBJ2-3
TGTGCCAGCAGTGCATGGGGCGTTAATAATGAGCAGTTCTTC CASSAWGVNNEQFF TRBV2 NA NA TRBJ2-1
TGTGCCAGCAGTTACAACAGGGCCTACGAGCAGTACTTC CASSYNRAYEQYF TRBV6-2/TRBV6-3 NA NA TRBJ2-7
TGTGCCAGCAGCTTAGATCTGACAGGCACAGATACGCAGTATTTT CASSLDLTGTDTQYF TRBV7-4 NA NA TRBJ2-3
TGTGCCAGCAGCCCCCGGGACACACAGAACACTGAAGCTTTCTTT CASSPRDTQNTEAFF TRBV7-9 NA NA TRBJ1-1
TGCAGCGCCCGAAGAGAACCGGGACAGGGGTATGGCTACACCTTC CSARREPGQGYGYTF TRBV29-1 once TRBD1 TRBJ1-2
TGTGCCAGCAGCTTAGATTCTGGAAACACCATATATTTT CASSLDSGNTIYF TRBV11-3 NA NA TRBJ1-3
TGCGCCAGCAGCCAAGATGACAGGGGAGACACTGAAGCTTTCTTT CASSQDDRGDTEAFF TRBV4-1 medium-sized TRBD1 TRBJ1-1
TGTGCCAGCAGATTAGATGGGGGCAGTTCCTACGAGCAGTACTTC CASRLDGGSSYEQYF TRBV6-5 NA NA TRBJ2-7
TGTGCCAGCAGCCCTCCCCCGGCTAGCGGGAGAGGGTACGAGCAGTACTTC CASSPPPASGRGYEQYF TRBV3-1/TRBV3-2 NA TRBD2 TRBJ2-7
TGTGCCAGCAGCCTCTATGGGTATGGAGATGGCTACACCTTC CASSLYGYGDGYTF TRBV27 NA NA TRBJ1-2
TGTGCCAGCAGCTGGGATCCGCTAGAGGAAAAACTGTTTTTT CASSWDPLEEKLFF TRBV5-6 NA NA TRBJ1-4
TGTGCCTGGAGTGCGGGACAGGGGCGCACAGATACGCAGTATTTT CAWSAGQGRTDTQYF TRBV30 NA TRBD1 TRBJ2-3
TGTGCCAGCAGCGTAGGGGGAAGAACCCAAGAGACCCAGTACTTC CASSVGGRTQETQYF TRBV9 once NA TRBJ2-5
TGTGCCAGCAGCTCCCGCACAGGTTACTCTGGAAACACCATATATTTT CASSSRTGYSGNTIYF TRBV7-6 NA NA TRBJ1-3
TGTGCCAGCAGTTTATCGTTACATCAGCCCCAGCATTTT CASSLSLHQPQHF TRBV27 NA NA TRBJ1-5
TGCAGCTCCCGGGCAGACACCGGGGAGCTGTTTTTT CSSRADTGELFF TRBV29-1 NA NA TRBJ2-2
TGTGCCAGCAGTCACAGCCCCACATCTAATGAAAAACTGTTTTTT CASSHSPTSNEKLFF TRBV7-2 NA NA TRBJ1-4
TGCGCCAGCAGCCCTGGGTCGGGGGCCAAAAACATTCAGTACTTC CASSPGSGAKNIQYF TRBV4-1 once NA TRBJ2-4
TGTGCCAGCAGTTTAACGGTTTCCTACGAGCAGTACTTC CASSLTVSYEQYF TRBV12-3/TRBV12-4 once NA TRBJ2-7
TGTGCCAGCAGCACCAGACAGGGGGCGTTCGATGAGCAGTTCTTC CASSTRQGAFDEQFF TRBV9 NA TRBD1 TRBJ2-1
TGTGCCAGCAGCGTGGGACAGGGGCGAGCTTTCTTT CASSVGQGRAFF TRBV21-1 few NA TRBJ1-1
TGTGCCAGCAGCCCTTGGACGAGAGGCTACACCTTC CASSPWTRGYTF TRBV9 NA NA TRBJ1-2
TGTGCCAGCAGCCGGAAGGGGGGGTATGAGCAGTTCTTC CASSRKGGYEQFF TRBV7-6 NA NA TRBJ2-1
TGTGCCAGTAGTAGGGACAGGGGAGGGATGAACACTGAAGCTTTCTTT CASSRDRGGMNTEAFF TRBV19 few TRBD1 TRBJ1-1
TGTGCCACCCGGACTAGCGAGGCAACCTACGAGCAGTACTTC CATRTSEATYEQYF TRBV10-3 NA TRBD2 TRBJ2-7
TGTGCCAGCGGGGCAGGGCACACAGATACGCAGTATTTT CASGAGHTDTQYF TRBV6-4 NA NA TRBJ2-3
TGTGCCAGCAGTCCCGGGGTAATCCCCCCCGGGGAGACCCAGTACTTC CASSPGVIPPGETQYF TRBV11-3 few NA TRBJ2-5
TGCGCCAGCAGTCAGCCGGGACAGGGGCCAGCCAAAAACATTCAGTACTTC CASSQPGQGPAKNIQYF TRBV23-1 NA TRBD1 TRBJ2-4
TGCAGCGTTGGTTCTGGGAATCAGCCCCAGCATTTT CSVGSGNQPQHF TRBV29-1 NA NA TRBJ1-5
TGTGCCAGCAGCCCGAGTGGGCGGGAAGAGACCCAGTACTTC CASSPSGREETQYF TRBV6-5 NA NA TRBJ2-5
TGTGCCAGCAGCTTTGTGACAGCGAACACTGAAGCTTTCTTT CASSFVTANTEAFF TRBV11-1 NA NA TRBJ1-1
TGTGCCAGCAGCGCCCCGGGCTATGGCTACACCTTC CASSAPGYGYTF TRBV11-2 NA NA TRBJ1-2
TGTGCCATCAGTGAGTCGGCCCCCCCCGGGGCTTTCTTT CAISESAPPGAFF TRBV10-3 NA NA TRBJ1-1
TGCGCCAGCAGCTTGTCGGCGGGGAAATGGAACGAGCAGTACTTC CASSLSAGKWNEQYF TRBV5-1 NA NA TRBJ2-7
TGTGCCAGCAGAGTTAGGAGCTCCTACGAGCAGTACTTC CASRVRSSYEQYF TRBV6-5 once NA TRBJ2-7